The present entry profiles one T cell receptor beta chain with its context. Its antigen is unidentified. A junction end diverges from the germline sequence, so it may reflect a read error. TCRbeta libraries were built with three rounds of nested PCR, modified from ARM-PCR. One entry per CDR3 protein, called by TCRdb with MiXCR from the multiplex PCR reads. The sample carries some 68,000 distinct CDR3 sequences, roughly 77% recorded once. This sample stems from a study of tumor and adjacent non-tumor tissue in lung cancer. On the study more broadly: Histology: 12 adenocarcinoma, a couple of squamous cell carcinoma, 1 small cell lung cancer. Patients were aged about 30 to 76, 9 to 10 men and roughly five women, stage I to III. Broader study findings: In normal lung, the top 100 clones were significantly more dominant than in tumor. Compared with tumor, normal lung showed significantly lower TCR diversity.

From germline, CDR1 is MGHRA and CDR2 YSYEKL. This CDR3 contains 17 residues. The template was RNA from unsorted bulk tissue. More than 3 cm separated this lung sample from the edge of the tumor. The chain links TRBV4-1 to TRBJ1-2, with D perhaps TRBD1 (5 bases). The sequencing input was distant non-tumor lung tissue. The receptor was isolated from a man in his fifties or sixties with non-small cell lung cancer. The DNA of the CDR3 is TGCGCCAGTACATCCTCATCCGGGGGAGGGATAGACTATGGTTACACCTTC. It codes for CASTSSSGGGIDYGYTF.